This TCR beta chain originates from a study of OX40 agonist ivuxolimab in advanced cancers. Background on the study: Earlier anti-PD-1, anti-PD-L1 or anti-CTLA-4 therapy was permitted; over 35% had received some.

The germline gives CDR1 SGHDT, CDR2 YYEEEE. This CDR3 is 13 amino acids long. With 1 base removed from V and 3 bases from J, the gap between germline ends came to 8 bases. Here immunoSEQ multiplex PCR was the method, and the copy in TCRdb shows in-frame clones only, minus some. The sample contains 60,000 to 80,000 clones, 80% to 90% of which appear only once. The chain couples TRBV5-6 to TRBJ2-7, with a tentative D call TRBD2 (6 bases). The sample in question was CD4+ or CD8+ T cells sorted from blood, obtained in a trial of the OX40 agonist ivuxolimab. The TCR comes from an adult with an advanced solid tumor such as melanoma, head and neck, liver or kidney cancer. In nucleotides, the CDR3 is TGTGCCAGCAGCTTGTCTAGCGTCTACGAGCAGTACTTC. Residues: CASSLSSVYEQYF.